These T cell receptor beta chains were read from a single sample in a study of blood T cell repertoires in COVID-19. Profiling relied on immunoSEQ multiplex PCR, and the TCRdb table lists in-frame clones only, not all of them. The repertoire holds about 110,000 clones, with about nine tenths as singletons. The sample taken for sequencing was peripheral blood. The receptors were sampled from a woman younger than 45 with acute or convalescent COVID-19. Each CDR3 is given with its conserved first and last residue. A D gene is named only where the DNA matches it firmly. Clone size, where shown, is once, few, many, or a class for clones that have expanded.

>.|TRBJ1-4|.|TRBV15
TGTGCCACCAGCAAATATAGGGGCGGTAATGAAAAACTGTTTTTT
CATSKYRGGNEKLFF
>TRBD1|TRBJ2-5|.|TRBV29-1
TGCAGCGTCAGACAGGGCCTGGCAGAGACCCAGTACTTC
CSVRQGLAETQYF
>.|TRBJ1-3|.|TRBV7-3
TGTGCCAGCAGCTCCAGAGGGGGAAACACCATATATTTT
CASSSRGGNTIYF
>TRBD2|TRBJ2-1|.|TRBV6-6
TGTGCCAGCATGGGCGGGAGTTACTACAATGAGCAGTTCTTC
CASMGGSYYNEQFF
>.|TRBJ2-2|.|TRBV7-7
TGTGCCAGCAGCCGAAATCTAGTGAACACCGGGGAGCTGTTTTTT
CASSRNLVNTGELFF
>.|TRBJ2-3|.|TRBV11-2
TGTGCCAGCAGCTTAGACCGAGAGGCCCGAACGCAGTATTTT
CASSLDREARTQYF
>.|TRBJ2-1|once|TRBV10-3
TGTGCCATCAGTGGACAGACTTCCTACAATGAGCAGTTCTTC
CAISGQTSYNEQFF
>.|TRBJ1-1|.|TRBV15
TGTGCCACCAGCAGAGATTATCTGCTCGTAGTGAACACTGAAGCTTTCTTT
CATSRDYLLVVNTEAFF
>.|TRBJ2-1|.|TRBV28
TGTGCCAGCACCCGCGGGGCTACTGAGCAGTTCTTC
CASTRGATEQFF
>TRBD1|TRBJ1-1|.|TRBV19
TGTGCCAGTAGGGGACCAGGGGGACAGAGGAACACTGAAGCTTTCTTT
CASRGPGGQRNTEAFF
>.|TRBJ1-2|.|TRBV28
TGTGCCAGCAGTGAAGTGGATCGGCGGATCTATGGCTACACCTTC
CASSEVDRRIYGYTF
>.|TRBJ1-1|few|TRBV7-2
TGTGCCAGCAGCCCCTTTTCAGGGCAGAACACTGAAGCTTTCTTT
CASSPFSGQNTEAFF
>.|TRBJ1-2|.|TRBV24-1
TGTGCCACCAGTACCCCGACATTTAACTATGGCTACACCTTC
CATSTPTFNYGYTF
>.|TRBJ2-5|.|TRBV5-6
TGTGCCAGCACCGTACCGACAGGGCCTGCGGGGGAGACCCAGTACTTC
CASTVPTGPAGETQYF
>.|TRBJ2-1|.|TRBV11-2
TGTGCCAGCAGCTTACCCCTGTCGGCGGTGTTAAGTTCTAATGAGCAGTTCTTC
CASSLPLSAVLSSNEQFF
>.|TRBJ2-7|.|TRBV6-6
TGTGCCAGCAGTTACTCGAGCACAGGCCGCGAGCAGTACTTC
CASSYSSTGREQYF
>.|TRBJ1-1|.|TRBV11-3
TGTGCCAGCAGCTTAGGTCGAGGGAACACTGAAGCTTTCTTT
CASSLGRGNTEAFF
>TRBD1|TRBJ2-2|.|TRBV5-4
TGTGCCAGCATCAACGGACAGGGCACCGGGGAGCTGTTTTTT
CASINGQGTGELFF
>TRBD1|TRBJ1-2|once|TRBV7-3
TGTGCCAGCAGTCCCGCCGGGACAGGGTGGTTGGGATACACCTTC
CASSPAGTGWLGYTF
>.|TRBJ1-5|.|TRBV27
TGTGCCAGCAGTTTACTAGCGGGTCAGCCCCAGCATTTT
CASSLLAGQPQHF
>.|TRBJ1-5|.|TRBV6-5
TGTGCCAGCAGTAGGAGTCTAGGAGCTCAGCCCCAGCATTTT
CASSRSLGAQPQHF
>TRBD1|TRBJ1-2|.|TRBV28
TGTGCCAGCAGCTCCGGGACAGTAGGAGGCTACACCTTC
CASSSGTVGGYTF
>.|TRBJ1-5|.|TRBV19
TGTGCCAGTAGGGTCGGGGGTTATAGCAATCAGCCCCAGCATTTT
CASRVGGYSNQPQHF
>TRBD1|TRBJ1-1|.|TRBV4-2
TGTGCCAGCAGCCCGGGACAGGCGAGTGAAGCTTTCTTT
CASSPGQASEAFF
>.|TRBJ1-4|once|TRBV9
TGTGCCAGCAGCCCCCAGGGGACTAATGAAAAACTGTTTTTT
CASSPQGTNEKLFF
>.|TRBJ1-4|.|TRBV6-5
TGTGCCAGCAGTTACTCGAGGGGGTTTAATGAAAAACTGTTTTTT
CASSYSRGFNEKLFF
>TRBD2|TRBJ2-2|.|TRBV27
TGTGCCAGCAGTTTAAGGGGCGGGGGACCCACCGGGGAGCTGTTTTTT
CASSLRGGGPTGELFF
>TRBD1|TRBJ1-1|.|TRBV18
TGTGCCAGCTCACCAGAGCAGGGACAGCTGACTGAAGCTTTCTTT
CASSPEQGQLTEAFF
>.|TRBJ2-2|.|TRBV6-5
TGTGCCAGCAGTTACAGAGCGGTAAACACCGGGGAGCTGTTTTTT
CASSYRAVNTGELFF
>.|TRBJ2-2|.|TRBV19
TGTGCCAGTAGTTCCCCGGGACAAAGCACCGGGGAGCTGTTTTTT
CASSSPGQSTGELFF
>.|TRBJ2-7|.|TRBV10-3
TGTGCCATCAGTTTTTCAGGGTACGAGCAGTACTTC
CAISFSGYEQYF
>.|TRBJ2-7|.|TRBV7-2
TGTGCCAGCAGCTTAGATCAGACAGAAGTATGGGAGCAGTACTTC
CASSLDQTEVWEQYF
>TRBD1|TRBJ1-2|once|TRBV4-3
TGCGCCAGCAGCCAAGGGACAGGGGGGGGGCACTATGGCTACACCTTC
CASSQGTGGGHYGYTF
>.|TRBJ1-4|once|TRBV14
TGTGCCAGCAGCCATCTAACGGGAAATGAAAAACTGTTTTTT
CASSHLTGNEKLFF
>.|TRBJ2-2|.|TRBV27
TGTGCCAGCAGTTTCTACGCCACCGGGGAGCTGTTTTTT
CASSFYATGELFF
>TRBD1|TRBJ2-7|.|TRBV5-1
TGCGCCAGCAGCTTGGGGACAGGCGGGTTGAACGAGCAGTACTTC
CASSLGTGGLNEQYF